The present TCR beta chain was sequenced within a study of TIL therapy for anti-PD-1-resistant metastatic lung cancer. About the research overall: Tumors carried a median about 1.5 non-synonymous mutations per megabase.

The libraries were made with immunoSEQ v3. The repertoire was sequenced with immunoSEQ multiplex PCR; TCRdb's copy has only in-frame clones and lacks some. The sample shows 50,000 or so clones, about three quarters of them seen only once. This CDR3 has 15 residues. With 1 base clipped from V and 2 bases from J, the junction kept 3 bases outside the gene matches. Germline V gene data show CDR1 as SGHAT and CDR2 as FQNNGV. As to time point: pre-treatment sample, taken before nivolumab and TIL therapy. Tumor tissue came from excised metastases, mostly pleural nodules or supraclavicular lymph nodes. The rearrangement uses TRBV11-2 and TRBJ1-1; TRBD1 matches 8 bases. This TCR came from a person aged 25 to 85 with non-small cell lung cancer. The sample here was tumor tissue, taken at baseline. CDR3 loop: CASSLAGGTNTEAFF. DNA for the CDR3: TGTGCCAGCAGCTTAGCAGGGGGCACCAACACTGAAGCTTTCTTT.